This TCR beta chain originates from a study of graft-versus-host responses after intestinal transplantation. This clone was observed a handful of times. In germline, CDR1 is MNHNS, CDR2 SASEGT. V was clipped by 6 bases and J by 4 bases, with 12 bases between them. The CDR3 spans 13 residues. The assay was immunoSEQ multiplex PCR, and TCRdb's table has in-frame clones only and misses some. The sample lists around 20,000 clones, about nine tenths occurring once. This material consisted of PBMCs, taken about 350 days after transplant. V is TRBV6-1 and J is TRBJ1-2, with a possible D match to TRBD1 (6 bases). The receptor was isolated from a human patient who received an intestinal transplant, so some T cells may come from the graft donor. The CDR3 loop is CASSLTGPYGYTF. DNA for the CDR3: TGTGCCAGCAGCTTAACAGGGCCCTATGGCTACACCTTC.